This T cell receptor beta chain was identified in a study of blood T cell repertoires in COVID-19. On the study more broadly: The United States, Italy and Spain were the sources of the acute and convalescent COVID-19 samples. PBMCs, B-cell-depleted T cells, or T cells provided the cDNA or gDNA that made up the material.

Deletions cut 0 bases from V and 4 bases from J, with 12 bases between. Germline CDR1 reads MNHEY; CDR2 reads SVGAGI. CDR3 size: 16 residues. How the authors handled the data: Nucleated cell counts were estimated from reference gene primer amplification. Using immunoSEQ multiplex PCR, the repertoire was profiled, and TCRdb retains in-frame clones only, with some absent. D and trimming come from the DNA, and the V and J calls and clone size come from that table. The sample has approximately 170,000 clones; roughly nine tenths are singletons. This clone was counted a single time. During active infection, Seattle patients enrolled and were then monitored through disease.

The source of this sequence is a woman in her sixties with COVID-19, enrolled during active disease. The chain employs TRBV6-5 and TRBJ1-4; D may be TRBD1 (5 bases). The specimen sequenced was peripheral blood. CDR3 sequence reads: CASSYSRSQGNEKLFF. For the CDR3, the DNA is TGTGCCAGCAGTTACTCGAGGTCTCAGGGTAATGAAAAACTGTTTTTT.